The TCR beta chain under discussion was sequenced for a study of T cells after yellow fever vaccination. This clonotype was picked up many times. MiXCR was run by TCRdb on the 5' RACE reads, yielding one entry per CDR3 protein. Among a few hundred thousand distinct CDR3 sequences, 3% to 4% were seen once, and the ten largest hold roughly 3.2%. The CDR3 consists of 15 residues. The ends lost 0 bases at V and 7 bases at J; junction bases unmatched: 5. CDR1 LNHNV and CDR2 YYDKDF come from the germline V gene (reference sequence). The source of this sequence is a young man who received the YFV17D yellow fever vaccine. The sample in question was CD4+ T cells sorted from PBMCs, obtained 10 days after the yellow fever booster vaccination. This rearrangement joins TRBV15 to TRBJ1-5, with 8 bases that match TRBD1. CDR3 sequence (DNA): TGTGCCACCAGCAGAGACAGGGGGCCCGGGCAGCCCCAGCATTTT. Translating it yields CATSRDRGPGQPQHF. The whole variable domain, remainder taken from reference TRBV15 and TRBJ1-5, is DAMVIQNPRYQVTQFGKPVTLSCSQTLNHNVMYWYQQKSSQAPKLLFHYYDKDFNNEADTPDNFQSRRPNTSFCFLDIRSPGLGDTAMYLCATSRDRGPGQPQHFGDGTRLSIL.